This is a list of T cell receptor beta chains from one sample in a study of blood T cell repertoires in COVID-19. Method: immunoSEQ multiplex PCR; TCRdb's copy keeps in-frame clones and lacks some. The sample lists approximately 160,000 clones, around 83% occurring once. Sequencing was done on a sample of PBMCs or T cells enriched from blood (not recorded which). These receptors were taken from a woman in her 50s in a cohort exposed to, infected with or recovered from COVID-19 (not recorded which). Each CDR3 is given without its conserved first and last residue.

v_gene	CDR3aa
TRBV6-5	ASHTSGRAGELF
TRBV28	ASLMAGDRAYNEQF
TRBV4-3	ASSQVLSSTEAF
TRBV11-2	ASSSREGRIYGYT
TRBV5-1	ASSLVGGRGYT
TRBV12-5	ASAGQGVQETQY
TRBV19	AVATRGNEKLF
TRBV5-4	ASSSSGTGVSPLH
TRBV10-3	AISEDRSGTEAF
TRBV29-1	SVRQTGAYEQY
TRBV27	ASSLGPSREQF
TRBV7-2	ASSLGPQYEQY
TRBV12-3/TRBV12-4	ASITDRYGEQF
TRBV29-1	SVGTEYTEAF
TRBV19	ASREASELTDTQY
TRBV5-1	ASSWDSHPNNEQF
TRBV19	ASSTLKILSRDTQY
TRBV18	ASSPLTSSGTGELF
TRBV28	ASSSQGRDNQPQH
TRBV19	ASSTGLSTEAF
TRBV3-1/TRBV3-2	ASSPSRVAGELF
TRBV28	ASSPEGLAVKNIQY
TRBV25-1	ASRTRGAADTQY
TRBV7-3	ASSLSRGGVPDTQY
TRBV5-6	ASSPKRIGAFYEKLF
TRBV9	ASSVGVRGTGGKDTQY
TRBV5-1	ASSLFGQGRTDTQY
TRBV30	AYSGAPSGNTIY
TRBV28	ASFGQGTNTEAF
TRBV6-1	ASSEYPGQAI
TRBV19	ASSLRTSGQVLAKNIQY
TRBV7-2	ASSFGWGGTEAF
TRBV28	ASSRGYGYT
TRBV28	ASSVTGVSGNTIY
TRBV11-3	ASSLGQGAEETQY
TRBV6-5	ASSYSRGGVGELF
TRBV5-1	ASSLDQGANTGELF
TRBV29-1	SVADRVNGYT
TRBV18	ASSPLRDRENTEAF
TRBV5-1	ASSWNTGTRNGELF
TRBV28	ASEATNSPLH
TRBV6-6	ASSYSRDRGAYEQY
TRBV7-9	ASSLSTGKATEAF
TRBV5-4	ASSSGMVEEY
TRBV5-6	ASSPGTGQNYGYT